One sample yielded the 32 T cell receptor beta chains listed below, sequenced in a study of CD8+ T cells in alopecia areata (dated by TCRdb to the late 2010s). The library relied on the immunoSEQ multiplex PCR assay. To provide template for TCR sequencing, every sample had RNA extracted and reverse transcribed into cDNA. Imported from immuneACCESS, the table was reduced by TCRdb to in-frame sequences with V and J called. These copies leave out some clones; in studies compared against another copy, an unresolved V gene accounts for under half, and the cause of the remainder is not known. The sample includes about 88,000 clones, with roughly 47% observed a single time. The top ten clones comprise less than 20% of the sample. The label giving this sample's time point can be read as: 24 weeks on oral tofacitinib. Per the publication, the treatment or condition label means: oral pan-JAK inhibitor, 5-10 mg twice daily.

This sample comprised CD8+ T cells sorted from blood, obtained at week 24, from a patient treated with tofacitinib. The receptors were gathered from a human donor with alopecia areata.

This chain joins TRBV18 and TRBJ1-5, with a possible D match to TRBD1 (6 bases). Germline V CDR1 and CDR2: KGHSH, LQKENI. Trimming removed 4 bases from V and 4 bases from J, with 14 bases in between. This CDR3 spans 15 amino acids. The CDR3 nucleotides read TGTGCCAGCTCACACGGGACGGACAGTAATCAGCCCCAGCATTTT. Protein sequence: CASSHGTDSNQPQHF.

This chain connects TRBV27 to TRBJ2-7; TRBD2 matches at 10 bases. This CDR3 comprises 15 residues. V trimming: 6 bases; J trimming: 2 bases; junction bases outside the gene matches: 7. CDR1 MNHEY and CDR2 SMNVEV come from the germline V gene (reference sequence). Written as DNA, the CDR3 is TGTGCCAGCAGCTATAGCGGGAGGTACACCTACGAGCAGTACTTC. Translation: CASSYSGRYTYEQYF.

The rearrangement uses TRBV5-1 and TRBJ2-7; D not certain. The CDR3 covers 15 residues. Germline V lookup: CDR1 SGHRS, CDR2 YFSETQ. The V gene lost 2 bases and the J gene lost 2 bases, with 14 bases spanning the gap. The CDR3 sequence: CASSLTTFQTYEQYF. The CDR3 DNA reads TGCGCCAGCAGCTTAACGACTTTTCAAACCTACGAGCAGTACTTC. Together with reference TRBV5-1 and TRBJ2-7, the CDR3 gives the full variable domain: KAGVTQTPRYLIKTRGQQVTLSCSPISGHRSVSWYQQTPGQGLQFLFEYFSETQRNKGNFPGRFSGRQFSNSRSEMNVSTLELGDSALYLCASSLTTFQTYEQYFGPGTRLTVT.

The chain carries TRBV7-8 and TRBJ2-7, with 9 positions matching TRBD2. CDR1 is SGHVS and CDR2 is FQNEAQ in the germline V gene. This CDR3 contains 18 residues. V lost 3 bases to trimming and J lost 3 bases; unmatched junction nucleotides: 15. CDR3 nucleotide sequence: TGTGCCAGCAGCTTGCCCTCGGGGGCGGGAGGGCCCATCTACGAGCAGTACTTC. Translated: CASSLPSGAGGPIYEQYF.

V gene TRBV4-2 combines with J gene TRBJ2-2; no clear D gene. This CDR3 region has 13 residues. Germline loops: CDR1 LGHNA, CDR2 YNFKEQ. Trimming cost V 1 base and J 7 bases, with 7 bases left between them. CDR3 in amino acids: CASSQVLNGELFF. The CDR3 DNA reads as TGTGCCAGCAGCCAAGTGCTGAACGGGGAGCTGTTTTTT.

The V call is TRBV4-2, the J call TRBJ2-7, with D perhaps TRBD1 (5 bases). The CDR3 extends over 13 amino acids. The germline V gene has CDR1 LGHNA and CDR2 YNFKEQ. Between the trimmed V and J ends, which lost 1 base and 4 bases, there was a span of 8 bases. CDR3 sequence (DNA): TGTGCCAGCAGCCAAGGACAGAAATACGAGCAGTACTTC. Amino acids: CASSQGQKYEQYF.

This clone was counted only a few times. The V and J genes are TRBV6-1 and TRBJ2-7; 9 nucleotides match TRBD1. CDR1 is MNHNS, CDR2 SASEGT, per germline. Trimming at V came to 0 bases and at J to 4 bases, leaving 4 bases not matched to a gene. The CDR3 has 15 amino acids. The CDR3 protein is CASSEATGGVYEQYF. Written as DNA, the CDR3 is TGTGCCAGCAGTGAAGCGACAGGGGGTGTTTACGAGCAGTACTTC.

The chain uses TRBV27 and TRBJ2-7, with TRBD1 identical over 9 bases. The germline CDR1 and CDR2 sequences are MNHEY and SMNVEV (reference sequence). CDR3 size: 14 residues. After removal of 5 bases from V and 4 bases from J, the junction contained 6 bases not matched to a gene. The CDR3 sequence: CASSGTGRSYEQYF. DNA of the CDR3: TGTGCCAGCAGTGGGACAGGGCGTTCTTACGAGCAGTACTTC.

This clone was counted between two and nine times. The gene calls are TRBV19 and TRBJ2-1, with D possibly matching TRBD2 (6 bases). Looked up from germline, CDR1 is LNHDA and CDR2 is SQIVND (reference sequence). The CDR3 loop spans 15 amino acids. V gave up 2 bases and J gave up 2 bases, with 10 bases separating them. CDR3 residues: CASSISGSPYNEQFF. For the CDR3, the DNA is TGTGCCAGTAGTATATCCGGGAGTCCCTACAATGAGCAGTTCTTC.

This clone was seen more than once but under ten times. The CDR3 reads CASGPLEANVLTF. In DNA form, the CDR3 reads TGTGCTAGCGGGCCGCTTGAGGCCAACGTCCTGACTTTC. The J gene is TRBJ2-6, the V gene TRBV7-7; 7 positions agree with TRBD2. The CDR3 contains 13 residues. CDR1 SSHAT and CDR2 FNYEAQ come from the germline V gene (reference sequence).

This chain uses TRBV19 with TRBJ2-3; D remains ambiguous. The CDR3 is made up of 13 amino acids. Germline values: CDR1 LNHDA, CDR2 SQIVND (reference sequence). The V end lost 5 bases, the J end lost 0 bases, and 6 bases lay between the germline ends. The DNA for the CDR3 is TGTGCCAGTAGTTCCTTTAGCACAGATACGCAGTATTTT. Translation gives CASSSFSTDTQYF. Full variable domain (outside the CDR3, taken from reference TRBV19 and TRBJ2-3): DGGITQSPKYLFRKEGQNVTLSCEQNLNHDAMYWYRQDPGQGLRLIYYSQIVNDFQKGDIAEGYSVSREKKESFPLTVTSAQKNPTAFYLCASSSFSTDTQYFGPGTRLTVL.

This clone was seen a few times. The chain joins TRBV28 to TRBJ2-1; D is uncertain. V lost 6 bases and J lost 2, with 11 bases in between. Germline CDR1 and CDR2: MDHEN and SYDVKM. The CDR3 runs 14 residues. The CDR3 is CASRKRRTYNEQFF. The DNA of the CDR3 is TGTGCCAGCAGGAAACGACGGACCTACAATGAGCAGTTCTTC. Looking up the rest from reference TRBV28 and TRBJ2-1 gives the full variable domain: DVKVTQSSRYLVKRTGEKVFLECVQDMDHENMFWYRQDPGLGLRLIYFSYDVKMKEKGDIPEGYSVSREKKERFSLILESASTNQTSMYLCASRKRRTYNEQFFGPGTRLTVL.

The gene calls are TRBV5-4 and TRBJ2-7; D is undetermined. The V gene lost 5 bases and the J gene lost 6 bases, with 15 bases spanning the gap. The CDR3 is 13 residues long. In germline, CDR1 is SGHNT, CDR2 YYREEE (reference sequence). CDR3: CASSPEVAPEQYF. The CDR3 DNA reads TGTGCCAGCAGTCCCGAAGTGGCCCCCGAGCAGTACTTC.

The V call is TRBV4-3, the J call TRBJ1-2; D is ambiguous. Per the germline V gene, CDR1 is LGHNA and CDR2 is YSLEER. Deletions cut 8 bases from V and 2 bases from J, with 9 bases between. The CDR3 runs to 12 residues. CDR3 DNA sequence: TGCGCCAGCGGGCAAAGAAACTATGGCTACACCTTC. Its protein product is CASGQRNYGYTF.

The chain recombines TRBV5-1 with TRBJ1-4; a weak D match, TRBD1 (6 bases). Trimming removed 4 bases from V and 13 bases from J, with 14 bases in between. The germline V gene has CDR1 SGHRS and CDR2 YFSETQ. The CDR3 has 12 residues. This CDR3 reads CASSGEQGSLFF. CDR3 sequence (DNA): TGCGCCAGCAGCGGGGAACAGGGATCACTGTTTTTT.

This clone was seen a single time. The chain combines TRBV27 with TRBJ2-2; D unresolved. Germline CDR1 reads MNHEY; CDR2 reads SMNVEV (reference sequence). V was clipped by 8 bases and J by 0 bases, with 10 bases between them. This CDR3 region has 14 residues. For the CDR3, the DNA is TGTGCCAGCTCAACTGGGGCGAACACCGGGGAGCTGTTTTTT. This codes for CASSTGANTGELFF.

DNA for the CDR3: TGCGCCAGCAGCCAAGGGGGACTAGCGTCAACCTACGAGCAGTACTTC. It is translated as CASSQGGLASTYEQYF. The chain recombines TRBV4-1 with TRBJ2-7; 10 bases are a match to TRBD2. The CDR3 length is 16 residues. The ends lost 1 base at V and 2 bases at J; junction bases unmatched: 5. Germline lookup yields CDR1 MGHRA and CDR2 YSYEKL.

The V and J genes are TRBV11-2 and TRBJ2-1; TRBD2 agrees at 10 bases. The length of the CDR3 is 17 residues. The germline V gene encodes CDR1 SGHAT and CDR2 FQNNGV. The ends lost 1 base at V and 1 base at J; junction bases unmatched: 4. Written as DNA, the CDR3 is TGTGCCAGCAGCTTAGCCACTAGCGGGGAGTCCTACAATGAGCAGTTCTTC. It translates to CASSLATSGESYNEQFF.

V is TRBV19 and J is TRBJ2-1; D could derive from TRBD1 or TRBD2 (5 bases each). Germline values: CDR1 LNHDA, CDR2 SQIVND (reference sequence). The CDR3 has 16 residues. The V and J ends lost 1 base and 9 bases respectively, with 19 bases between them. The CDR3: CASSIGGTGKAVEQFF. CDR3 coding DNA: TGTGCCAGTAGTATAGGGGGCACCGGGAAGGCGGTTGAGCAGTTCTTC. The full variable domain, completed using reference TRBV19 and TRBJ2-1, is DGGITQSPKYLFRKEGQNVTLSCEQNLNHDAMYWYRQDPGQGLRLIYYSQIVNDFQKGDIAEGYSVSREKKESFPLTVTSAQKNPTAFYLCASSIGGTGKAVEQFFGPGTRLTVL.

This chain connects TRBV5-1 to TRBJ2-7; no clear D. This CDR3 region has 14 residues. V was shortened by 4 bases and J by 4 bases, with 15 bases between the two germline ends. The germline V gene encodes CDR1 SGHRS and CDR2 YFSETQ. Here the CDR3 reads CASSPYIEPYEQYF. The CDR3 DNA sequence: TGCGCCAGCAGCCCCTACATCGAGCCGTACGAGCAGTACTTC.

There are a few counts of this clone. The V and J genes are TRBV6-1 and TRBJ1-1; no firm D call. CDR1 and CDR2 (germline): MNHNS, SASEGT. V shed 3 bases and J shed 6 bases, with 8 bases lying between them. CDR3 length equals 12 residues. CDR3 sequence (DNA): TGTGCCAGCAGTGATTTAGGCGCTGAAGCTTTCTTT. Translation gives CASSDLGAEAFF.

The rearrangement joins TRBV9 to TRBJ1-1; D is unclear. CDR3 size: 13 residues. Trimming stripped 2 bases from V and 3 bases from J, with 8 bases between. In germline, CDR1 is SGDLS, CDR2 YYNGEE. The CDR3 DNA sequence: TGTGCCAGCAGCGTCTCAGATTACACTGAAGCTTTCTTT. This translates into CASSVSDYTEAFF. Based on the CDR3 plus reference TRBV9 and TRBJ1-1, the full variable domain is DSGVTQTPKHLITATGQRVTLRCSPRSGDLSVYWYQQSLDQGLQFLIQYYNGEERAKGNILERFSAQQFPDLHSELNLSSLELGDSALYFCASSVSDYTEAFFGQGTRLTVV.

The CDR3, as DNA: TGTGCCAGCAGCTATTCTAGCGGGAGTACAGATACGCAGTATTTT. Translating it yields CASSYSSGSTDTQYF. V gene TRBV27 combines with J gene TRBJ2-3, with 10 bases fitting TRBD2. The trim removed 6 bases at V and 3 bases at J, leaving 6 bases unmatched. This CDR3 is 15 amino acids long. Germline loops: CDR1 MNHEY, CDR2 SMNVEV (reference sequence).

The V call is TRBV30, the J call TRBJ1-1, with D hard to call. V lost 3 bases and J 2 bases, leaving 10 bases between the germline ends. The CDR3 totals 13 residues. The V gene's germline CDR1 is GTSNPN and CDR2 SVGIG (reference sequence). The CDR3 DNA follows: TGTGCCTGGAGGCTACAGCAAAACACTGAAGCTTTCTTT. Translated: CAWRLQQNTEAFF.

The chain recombines TRBV19 with TRBJ2-3, with D hard to call. The germline gives CDR1 LNHDA, CDR2 SQIVND (reference sequence). V dropped 3 bases and J dropped 3 bases, with 1 base sitting between them. The CDR3 consists of 11 residues. The CDR3, as DNA: TGTGCCAGTAGTATGACAGATACGCAGTATTTT. Translation: CASSMTDTQYF.

This CDR3 reads CASSEGALGYTF. The CDR3 nucleotides are TGTGCCAGCAGCGAGGGGGCTCTGGGCTACACCTTC. The chain employs TRBV9 and TRBJ1-2; 7 positions agree with TRBD1. Per the germline V gene, CDR1 is SGDLS and CDR2 is YYNGEE. This CDR3 is 12 amino acids long. Germline trimming cut 3 bases from V and 8 bases from J; bases unmatched to any gene: 4. The full variable domain, completed using reference TRBV9 and TRBJ1-2, is DSGVTQTPKHLITATGQRVTLRCSPRSGDLSVYWYQQSLDQGLQFLIQYYNGEERAKGNILERFSAQQFPDLHSELNLSSLELGDSALYFCASSEGALGYTFGSGTRLTVV.

This clone was seen a few times. The rearrangement joins TRBV7-9 to TRBJ2-5; weak D call: TRBD2 (5 bases). This CDR3 is 14 amino acids long. Germline V gene lookup returns CDR1 SEHNR and CDR2 FQNEAQ (reference sequence). V dropped 8 bases and J dropped 2 bases, with 15 bases sitting between them. CDR3 region: CASGQDWQQETQYF. The DNA of the CDR3 is TGTGCCAGCGGGCAGGACTGGCAACAAGAGACCCAGTACTTC.

This clone has more than one count but fewer than ten. The V and J genes are TRBV4-1 and TRBJ2-6; D remains ambiguous. Germline values: CDR1 MGHRA, CDR2 YSYEKL. V lost 2 bases and J lost 2, with 4 bases in between. The CDR3 has 14 residues. The CDR3 region has the DNA TGCGCCAGCAGCCAACTTACTGGGGCCAACGTCCTGACTTTC. It codes for CASSQLTGANVLTF.

The chain employs TRBV9 and TRBJ2-5, with D unresolved. Gene TRBJ2-7 matches the end of the DNA better, so the J call may be wrong. Germline V gene sequence: CDR1 SGDLS, CDR2 YYNGEE. This CDR3 region has 12 residues. Written as DNA, the CDR3 is TGTGCCAGCAGCGTGTCAAGCAACGAGCAGTACTTC. Amino acids: CASSVSSNEQYF.

This chain links TRBV4-1 with TRBJ1-1, with D unresolved. Germline CDR1 is MGHRA and CDR2 is YSYEKL. The CDR3 loop spans 12 amino acids. Trimming took off 6 bases at V and 1 base at J, with 6 bases between the two ends. CDR3 coding DNA: TGCGCCAGCAGAGCAGCGAACACTGAAGCTTTCTTT. Translated: CASRAANTEAFF.

This clone showed up just a few times. The chain has TRBV7-2 and TRBJ2-5; TRBD2 aligns across 13 bases. This CDR3 contains 18 residues. In germline, CDR1 is SGHTA, CDR2 FQGNSA. V lost 1 base, J lost 3 bases, and 8 bases stayed unmatched. The CDR3 is CASSLVASGLAGEETQYF. The CDR3 DNA reads as TGTGCCAGCAGCTTAGTCGCTTCTGGACTAGCGGGAGAAGAGACCCAGTACTTC.

The gene calls are TRBV11-3 and TRBJ1-5; D is ambiguous. CDR1 SGHNT and CDR2 YENEEA come from the germline V gene. Trimming removed 3 bases at V and 8 bases at J, with 17 bases between. The CDR3 loop spans 15 amino acids. CDR3 amino acids: CASSLGPGFGKPQHF. Written as DNA, the CDR3 is TGTGCCAGCAGCTTGGGTCCGGGGTTCGGGAAGCCCCAGCATTTT.